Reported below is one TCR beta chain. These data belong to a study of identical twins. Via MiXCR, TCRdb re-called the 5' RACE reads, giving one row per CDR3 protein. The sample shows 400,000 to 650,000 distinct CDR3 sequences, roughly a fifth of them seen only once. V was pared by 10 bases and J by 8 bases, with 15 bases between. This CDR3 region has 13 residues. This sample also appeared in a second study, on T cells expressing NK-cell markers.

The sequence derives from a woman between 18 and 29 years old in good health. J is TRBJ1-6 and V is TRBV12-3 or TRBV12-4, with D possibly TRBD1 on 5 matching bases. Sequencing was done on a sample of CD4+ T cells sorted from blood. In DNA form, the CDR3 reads TGTGCCACCCGGGACCTCCACGATTCACCCCTCCACTTT. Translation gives CATRDLHDSPLHF.